Listed here are 7 T cell receptor beta chains from one sample, sequenced in a study of beta chain features in type 1 diabetes. Of the isolated RNA, all was reverse transcribed, and so the sequenced material was expressed TCRB transcripts. Some clones are missing from TCRdb's copy, which holds only in-frame ones; the method was immunoSEQ multiplex PCR. The table includes a few hundred thousand clones, around 15% detected once. Sequenced material: naive CD4+ T cells from blood. These receptors all stem from a woman under 30 in good health.

This clone was detected only a few times. This chain connects TRBV4-3 to TRBJ2-7; perhaps TRBD2 as D (5 bases). Germline lookup yields CDR1 LGHNA and CDR2 YSLEER. This CDR3 region has 13 residues. V lost 4 bases, J lost 5 bases, and 12 bases lay in between. The CDR3 here is CASSRTPTNEQYF. For the CDR3, the DNA is TGCGCCAGCAGCCGCACCCCGACTAACGAGCAGTACTTC.

This clone was seen only a few times. The chain is built from TRBV6-5 and TRBJ1-5, with no clear D. V was trimmed by 8 bases and J by 6 bases, leaving 14 bases between them. From germline, CDR1 is MNHEY and CDR2 SVGAGI. The CDR3 extends over 13 amino acids. CDR3: CASLQSAGQPQHF. The DNA of the CDR3 is TGTGCCAGCCTACAGTCGGCGGGTCAGCCCCAGCATTTT.

The J gene is TRBJ2-7, the V gene TRBV5-6; D is perhaps TRBD2 (6 bases). CDR1 is SGHDT and CDR2 is YYEEEE in the germline V gene. V lost 0 bases and J lost 0, with 10 bases in between. The CDR3 has 15 amino acids. The CDR3 DNA sequence: TGTGCCAGCAGCTTGGGGGACTGGAGCTCCTACGAGCAGTACTTC. It encodes CASSLGDWSSYEQYF.

The V call is TRBV9, the J call TRBJ2-7, with 9 bases fitting TRBD1. The J segment lost 2 bases and the V segment lost 2 bases, leaving 2 bases of the junction unmatched. From germline, CDR1 is SGDLS and CDR2 YYNGEE. The CDR3 is 14 amino acids. The CDR3 reads CASSVRDRAYEQYF. The DNA for the CDR3 is TGTGCCAGCAGCGTCCGGGACAGGGCCTACGAGCAGTACTTC.

This clone was seen more than once but under ten times. The chain employs TRBV19 and TRBJ2-7; no definite D call. V dropped 2 bases and J dropped 6 bases, with 14 bases sitting between them. This CDR3 has 14 amino acids. Per the germline V gene, CDR1 is LNHDA and CDR2 is SQIVND (reference sequence). CDR3 coding DNA: TGTGCCAGTAGTATAACCACCCACCCAGGCGAGCAGTACTTC. Translating gives CASSITTHPGEQYF.

The sample holds a few counts of this clone. This chain joins TRBV4-1 and TRBJ2-1, with D hard to call. CDR1 is MGHRA and CDR2 is YSYEKL in the germline V gene. This CDR3 is 16 amino acids long. V gave up 4 bases and J gave up 3 bases, with 16 bases separating them. In DNA form, the CDR3 reads TGCGCCAGCAGCCCCGGAGATTATGGAATCTACAATGAGCAGTTCTTC. Protein: CASSPGDYGIYNEQFF.

This clone was found a few times. The chain is built from TRBV2 and TRBJ1-2; tentative D call: TRBD1 (5 bases). The length of the CDR3 is 13 residues. CDR1 SNHLY and CDR2 FYNNEI come from the germline V gene. The V and J ends lost 7 bases and 6 bases respectively, with 15 bases between them. CDR3 in amino acids: CASISRQSDGYTF. CDR3 nucleotide sequence: TGTGCCAGCATTAGTCGACAGAGCGATGGCTACACCTTC.